The 20 T cell receptor beta chains reported below all come from one sample, sequenced in a study of technical replicates of blood from several donors. TCRdb keeps only in-frame clones here, not all; method: immunoSEQ multiplex PCR. The sample shows about 79,000 clones, more than 90% of them seen only once. The specimen was T cells isolated from PBMCs. The receptors were sampled from a human donor in good health. Some clones in this sample may be carry-over from other donors' samples.

The chain links TRBV6-1 to TRBJ2-2; 7 bases fit TRBD2. V shed 7 bases and J 6 bases; nucleotides not matched to a gene: 8. The V gene's germline CDR1 is MNHNS and CDR2 SASEGT. The length of the CDR3 is 14 residues. In DNA form, the CDR3 reads TGTGCCAGCACTGTACTAGCGCGGGCCGGGGAGCTGTTTTTT. Translation: CASTVLARAGELFF.

J is TRBJ1-1 and V is TRBV6-6; 7 bases align to TRBD1. J was trimmed by 1 base and V by 5 bases; bases with no gene match: 10. The CDR3 sequence is 16 residues long. The germline V gene encodes CDR1 MNHNY and CDR2 SVGAGI (reference sequence). The CDR3 DNA is TGTGCCAGCAGTCTTACAGGGGCTCCCGGGAACACTGAAGCTTTCTTT. Encoded protein: CASSLTGAPGNTEAFF.

The chain employs TRBV5-1 and TRBJ2-1; 9 bases line up with TRBD2. The J segment lost 4 bases and the V segment lost 1 base, leaving 6 bases of the junction unmatched. This CDR3 is 16 amino acids long. The germline V gene encodes CDR1 SGHRS and CDR2 YFSETQ. In DNA, the CDR3 is TGCGCCAGCAGCTTGCGAGGCGGGAGGGAATACAATGAGCAGTTCTTC. Its translation: CASSLRGGREYNEQFF.

The chain is built from TRBV13 and TRBJ2-3, with 11 bases identical to TRBD2. The junction had 0 bases not matched to a gene; V was cut back by 1 base and J by 0 bases. CDR1 and CDR2 (germline): PRHDT, FYEKMQ (reference sequence). CDR3 length: 16 residues. The CDR3 DNA is TGTGCCAGCAGCTTAGCTAGCGGGAGGAGCACAGATACGCAGTATTTT. Translated, it gives CASSLASGRSTDTQYF.

This chain connects TRBV5-1 to TRBJ2-1; the D is unclear. Germline CDR1 is SGHRS and CDR2 is YFSETQ. V lost 7 bases, J lost 0 bases, and 2 bases lay in between. The CDR3 length is 11 residues. The CDR3 sequence: CASRSYNEQFF. CDR3 in DNA: TGCGCCAGCCGCTCCTACAATGAGCAGTTCTTC.

The chain is built from TRBV11-3 and TRBJ2-7; 9 bases are a match to TRBD1. CDR1 SGHNT and CDR2 YENEEA come from the germline V gene. The CDR3 has 13 residues. V gave up 8 bases and J gave up 7 bases; unmatched junction bases: 9. The CDR3 DNA follows: TGTGCCAGCCAACCACAGGGGGCGGAGGAGCAGTACTTC. It encodes CASQPQGAEEQYF.

V usage is TRBV11-2 and J usage is TRBJ2-3; weak D call: TRBD1 (5 bases). V lost 4 bases, J lost 6 bases, and 20 bases lay in between. Germline CDR1 SGHAT, CDR2 FQNNGV. This CDR3 contains 16 residues. CDR3 nucleotide sequence: TGTGCCAGCAGCTCCGCTGTCAGGGCCGCGTTTGATACGCAGTATTTT. This codes for CASSSAVRAAFDTQYF.

This chain uses TRBV9 with TRBJ2-7; tentatively, D is TRBD1 (5 bases). Germline V gives CDR1 SGDLS, CDR2 YYNGEE. V was pared by 0 bases and J by 3 bases, with 13 bases between. CDR3 length: 15 residues. For the CDR3, the DNA is TGTGCCAGCAGCGTAGTTCCTAGTACAGGCTACGAGCAGTACTTC. Translation: CASSVVPSTGYEQYF.

V is TRBV10-3 and J is TRBJ1-1; no firm D call. CDR1 is ENHRY, CDR2 SYGVKD, per germline. The CDR3 is 16 residues long. Trimming removed 6 bases from V and 5 bases from J, with 22 bases in between. For the CDR3, the DNA is TGTGCCATCAGGGCCGGGATTCTCACCCCGAGGACTGAAGCTTTCTTT. Translating gives CAIRAGILTPRTEAFF.

V and J are TRBV9 and TRBJ2-1; a possible D gene is TRBD2 (6 bases). V lost 0 bases, J lost 4 bases, and 14 bases lay in between. CDR1 is SGDLS, CDR2 YYNGEE, per germline. CDR3 length equals 16 residues. The CDR3 bases are TGTGCCAGCAGCGTAGACGGGAGCTCCTTTTACAATGAGCAGTTCTTC. Translating gives CASSVDGSSFYNEQFF.

V and J are TRBV5-4 and TRBJ2-3, with 11 bases fitting TRBD2. Per germline, CDR1 SGHNT and CDR2 YYREEE (reference sequence). The CDR3 consists of 17 residues. V lost 1 base to trimming and J lost 7 bases; unmatched junction nucleotides: 11. This CDR3 reads CASSLFGIAGGGHTQYF. CDR3 in DNA: TGTGCCAGCAGCTTGTTCGGTATAGCGGGAGGGGGGCATACGCAGTATTTT. Drawing the rest from reference TRBV5-4 and TRBJ2-3, the complete variable domain is ETGVTQSPTHLIKTRGQQVTLRCSSQSGHNTVSWYQQALGQGPQFIFQYYREEENGRGNFPPRFSGLQFPNYSSELNVNALELDDSALYLCASSLFGIAGGGHTQYFGPGTRLTVL.

The V gene is TRBV4-3, the J gene TRBJ2-2; 7 bases line up with TRBD1. Trimming took 2 bases from V and 6 from J; bases not matched to a gene: 6. Germline CDR1 LGHNA, CDR2 YSLEER. This CDR3 spans 15 amino acids. CDR3 residues: CASSQLTGAAGELFF. CDR3 sequence (DNA): TGCGCCAGCAGCCAATTAACAGGGGCTGCCGGGGAGCTGTTTTTT.

This clone was detected a few times. The genes are TRBV6-4 and TRBJ1-1, with D tentatively TRBD1 (6 bases). This CDR3 contains 13 residues. The V end lost 3 bases, the J end lost 9 bases, and 14 bases lay between the germline ends. CDR1 is MRHNA, CDR2 SNTAGT, per germline. CDR3 nucleotides: TGTGCCAGCAGTGATGAAGTGGGACAAAAAGCTTTCTTT. This encodes CASSDEVGQKAFF.

This chain connects TRBV2 to TRBJ1-5; D is ambiguous. Germline V gives CDR1 SNHLY, CDR2 FYNNEI. V was shortened by 2 bases and J by 1 base, with 9 bases between the two germline ends. The CDR3 spans 15 residues. The CDR3 coding sequence is TGTGCCAGCAGTGAACCGCCTAACAGCAATCAGCCCCAGCATTTT. Its translation is CASSEPPNSNQPQHF. Full variable domain (outside the CDR3, taken from reference TRBV2 and TRBJ1-5): EPEVTQTPSHQVTQMGQEVILRCVPISNHLYFYWYRQILGQKVEFLVSFYNNEISEKSEIFDDQFSVERPDGSNFTLKIRSTKLEDSAMYFCASSEPPNSNQPQHFGDGTRLSIL.

V usage is TRBV28 and J usage is TRBJ1-1, with 8 bases lining up with TRBD1. This CDR3 has 14 residues. Germline assignment: CDR1 MDHEN and CDR2 SYDVKM. V was pared by 5 bases and J by 4 bases, with 6 bases of the junction left unmatched. The CDR3: CASSGPTGGTEAFF. The CDR3 DNA reads TGTGCCAGCAGTGGACCTACAGGGGGCACTGAAGCTTTCTTT.

The chain carries TRBV19 and TRBJ1-2, with a tentative D call TRBD1 (6 bases). Germline V gene lookup returns CDR1 LNHDA and CDR2 SQIVND (reference sequence). V lost 6 bases and J 5 bases, leaving 10 bases between the germline ends. This CDR3 region has 12 residues. The CDR3 sequence: CASRQGEYGYTF. The CDR3 bases are TGTGCCAGTAGACAGGGAGAGTATGGCTACACCTTC.

In this sample, this clone turned up once. The chain employs TRBV28 and TRBJ2-3, with D hard to call. Trimming removed 7 bases from V and 4 bases from J, with 18 bases in between. The germline CDR1 and CDR2 sequences are MDHEN and SYDVKM. This CDR3 comprises 15 residues. The CDR3 bases are TGTGCCAGCATTGGTTTGCTGGCATTTCCAGATACGCAGTATTTT. This sequence encodes CASIGLLAFPDTQYF.

CDR3 amino acids: CASSIGTQAFF. CDR3 nucleotides: TGTGCCAGCAGTATCGGGACACAAGCTTTCTTT. The chain links TRBV6-6 to TRBJ1-1, with TRBD1 as a possible D gene (6 bases). Germline V CDR1 and CDR2: MNHNY, SVGAGI (reference sequence). The length of the CDR3 is 11 residues. The germline V and J ends were trimmed by 5 bases and 9 bases, with 10 bases remaining between them.

V is TRBV11-1 and J is TRBJ2-1, with D possibly being TRBD1 (6 bases). Germline lookup yields CDR1 SGHAT and CDR2 FQDESV (reference sequence). The V gene lost 2 bases and the J gene lost 7 bases, with 18 bases spanning the gap. This CDR3 spans 16 amino acids. CDR3 in DNA: TGTGCCAGCAGCTTACCGACACAGACGAGGGGGAATGAGCAGTTCTTC. This gives the protein CASSLPTQTRGNEQFF.

The DNA for the CDR3 is TGTGCCAGCCAAGACAGTATGGGCGATGAGCAGTTCTTC. Residues: CASQDSMGDEQFF. This rearrangement joins TRBV7-9 to TRBJ2-1, with D maybe TRBD1 (5 bases). In germline, CDR1 is SEHNR, CDR2 FQNEAQ (reference sequence). Trimming pared 8 bases from V and 8 bases from J, leaving 16 bases between. The CDR3 spans 13 residues.